This T cell receptor (beta chain) was recovered during a study of blood T cell repertoires in COVID-19 (dated by TCRdb to the early 2020s). Study-wide context: Samples from collaborators originated in the United States, Italy and Spain and spanned both the acute and convalescent phases of COVID-19. The prospective study material was composed of cDNA or gDNA derived from T cells, B-cell-depleted T cells, or PBMCs. Subjects who had been exposed to COVID-19, were actively infected with it, or had recovered from it provided the deeply sampled blood TCRbeta repertoires that made up the dataset. The repertoires were released in a freely available public database intended as a resource for research on the immune response to SARS-CoV-2. Samples were obtained from the ongoing ImmuneRACE study (first 160 participants) and from over 1,000 subjects provided by 6 global collaborators. The sample metadata nearly always contained a de-identified subject ID, COVID-19 status, age in years and sex. Where available, HLA class I and class II types were obtained from metadata supplied by the sample provider rather than from assay-based typing.

TCRbeta CDR3 regions were amplified from genomic DNA using the immunoSEQ Assay, a bias-controlled multiplex PCR. The original methods were these. Within the assay, amplification of reference gene primers was used to estimate how many nucleated cells each sample contained. To quantify the absolute abundance of each unique TCRbeta CDR3 rearrangement, sequence reads were collapsed and filtered. For each sample, productive Simpson clonality was calculated as the square root of Simpson's diversity index over productive rearrangements. TCRdb took over this immuneACCESS table, retaining in-frame rearrangements with V and J assigned. Such tables are incomplete; in checked studies, under half of the missing clones stem from an unresolved V gene, and the remainder is unexplained. That table gives V, J and clone size, and the DNA gave D and trimming. The sample table records 75,000 to 100,000 clones; over 80% of these occur just once. Roughly an eighth of the sample belongs to the ten largest clones.

With regard to this clone: This receptor's antigen is unknown. No base quality information exists; no much larger clone differs at one position.

The investigation overall reported the following: How much clinical and demographic metadata was included differed by source and by participant, and the metadata was provided uncurated.

Reading the germline V gene gives CDR1 SNHLY and CDR2 FYNNEI. Between the V and J ends, shortened by 4 bases and 7 bases respectively, the junction contains 11 bases. CDR3 length: 14 amino acids, cysteine to phenylalanine. The DNA shown is the 42-base CDR3, in frame from base 1. Collaborating institutions collected whole blood in K2EDTA tubes following their own protocols. For TCRbeta analysis, collaborators shipped samples as frozen whole blood, isolated PBMCs, or DNA extracted from either of those sample types. This clonotype was obtained from a human donor in a cohort sampled during active COVID-19. The V and J genes are TRBV2 and TRBJ1-6; there is no confident call for the D gene. Sequencing used peripheral blood. The DNA is TGTGCCAGCAGTGCTGGACTCAGCAATTCACCCCTCCACTTT. Its translation reads: CASSAGLSNSPLHF.